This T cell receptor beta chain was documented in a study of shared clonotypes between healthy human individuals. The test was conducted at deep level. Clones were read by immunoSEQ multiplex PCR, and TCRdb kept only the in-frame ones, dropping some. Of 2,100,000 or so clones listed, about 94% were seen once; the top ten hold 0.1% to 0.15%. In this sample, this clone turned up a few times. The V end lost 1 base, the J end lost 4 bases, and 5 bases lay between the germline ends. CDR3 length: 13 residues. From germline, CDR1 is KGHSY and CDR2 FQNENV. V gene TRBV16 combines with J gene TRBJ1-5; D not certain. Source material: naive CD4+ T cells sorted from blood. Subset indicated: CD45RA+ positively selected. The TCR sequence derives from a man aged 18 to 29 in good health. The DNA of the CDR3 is TGTGCCAGCAGCCAATGGGAGAATCAGCCCCAGCATTTT. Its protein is CASSQWENQPQHF.